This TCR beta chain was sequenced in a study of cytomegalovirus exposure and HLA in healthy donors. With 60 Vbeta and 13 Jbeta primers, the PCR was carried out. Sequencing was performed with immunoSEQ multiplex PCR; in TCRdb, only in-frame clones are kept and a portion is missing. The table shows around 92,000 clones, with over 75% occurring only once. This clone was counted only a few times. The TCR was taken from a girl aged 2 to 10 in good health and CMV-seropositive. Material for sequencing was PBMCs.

In DNA, the CDR3 is TGTGCCAGCAGTGGCCGGGACAGCAACACTGAAGCTTTCTTT. Protein product: CASSGRDSNTEAFF. This rearrangement joins TRBV27 to TRBJ1-1; 7 positions agree with TRBD1. Germline V CDR1 and CDR2: MNHEY, SMNVEV (reference sequence). The CDR3 has 14 residues. V lost 5 bases to trimming and J lost 2 bases; unmatched junction nucleotides: 5.